The rows below give T cell receptor beta chains drawn from one sample of a study of blood T cell repertoires in COVID-19. Sequencing used immunoSEQ multiplex PCR; TCRdb keeps in-frame clones, though not all of them. In the table there are around 120,000 clones, 80% to 90% of which are singletons. The sample taken for sequencing was peripheral blood. These receptors all come from a woman between 70 and 85 years old with acute or convalescent COVID-19. CDR3s include the opening cysteine and the closing phenylalanine or tryptophan. D genes are given only for firm matches.

j_gene: TRBJ2-2; d_gene: -; v_gene: TRBV28; CDR3nt: TGTGCCAGCACCACGGCGGGCGGTTACTCCGGGGAGCTGTTTTTT; CDR3aa: CASTTAGGYSGELFF
j_gene: TRBJ1-5; d_gene: TRBD1; v_gene: TRBV11-2; CDR3nt: TGTGCCAGCAGCCGGACAGGGGGCACCAATCAGCCCCAGCATTTT; CDR3aa: CASSRTGGTNQPQHF
j_gene: TRBJ1-1; d_gene: TRBD1; v_gene: TRBV5-1; CDR3nt: TGCGCCAGCAGCCAGGGACAGACTTCGCTGAACACTGAAGCTTTCTTT; CDR3aa: CASSQGQTSLNTEAFF
j_gene: TRBJ1-1; d_gene: -; v_gene: TRBV12-3/TRBV12-4; CDR3nt: TGTGCCAGCAGTTTCCGTGAGCCCACTGAAGCTTTCTTT; CDR3aa: CASSFREPTEAFF
j_gene: TRBJ2-7; d_gene: -; v_gene: TRBV7-6; CDR3nt: TGTGCCAGCAGCTTAGTCGTAGCGCGGGGAAACGAGCAGTACTTC; CDR3aa: CASSLVVARGNEQYF
j_gene: TRBJ2-3; d_gene: -; v_gene: TRBV7-9; CDR3nt: TGTGCCAGCCAGGAGGGAACTCACCCTCCCACAGATACGCAGTATTTT; CDR3aa: CASQEGTHPPTDTQYF
j_gene: TRBJ2-7; d_gene: TRBD1; v_gene: TRBV28; CDR3nt: TGTGCCAGCAGGTGGACAGGCGAGCAGTACTTC; CDR3aa: CASRWTGEQYF
j_gene: TRBJ2-7; d_gene: TRBD1; v_gene: TRBV11-3; CDR3nt: TGTGCCAGCAGCTTAAGGACAGGCGGCGAGCAGTACTTC; CDR3aa: CASSLRTGGEQYF
j_gene: TRBJ2-3; d_gene: -; v_gene: TRBV7-8; CDR3nt: TGTGCCAGCAGCCCCAGGGGAGGGGATACGCAGTATTTT; CDR3aa: CASSPRGGDTQYF
j_gene: TRBJ1-4; d_gene: TRBD1; v_gene: TRBV6-5; CDR3nt: TGTGCCAGCAACCGGGACAGATTGAATGAAAAACTGTTTTTT; CDR3aa: CASNRDRLNEKLFF